These 14 T cell receptor beta chains originate from one sample sequenced in a study of cytomegalovirus exposure and HLA in healthy donors. PCR amplification relied on 60 Vbeta primers (plus 13 Jbeta primers). Only in-frame clones appear in the TCRdb table, and some are missing; sequencing was by immunoSEQ multiplex PCR. The repertoire includes about 110,000 clones, roughly 87% of them detected once, and less than 3.5% sits in the top ten. The source material was PBMCs. These receptors came from a man younger than 40 in good health and CMV-seropositive.

J is TRBJ1-2 and V is TRBV29-1; weak D call: TRBD1 (6 bases). The CDR3 loop spans 13 amino acids. Germline lookup yields CDR1 SQVTM and CDR2 ANQGSEA. Trimming took 6 bases from V and 4 from J, leaving 15 bases between them. The CDR3 loop is CSVEQGLGYGYTF. The CDR3 DNA reads TGCAGCGTAGAACAGGGATTAGGCTATGGCTACACCTTC.

The chain combines TRBV6-4 with TRBJ2-1; 8 bases align to TRBD2. The CDR3 contains 15 residues. The trim removed 6 bases at V and 8 bases at J, leaving 12 bases unmatched. CDR1 and CDR2 from the germline V gene are MRHNA and SNTAGT. CDR3 sequence reads: CASSPDRGGSDEQFF. The CDR3, as DNA: TGTGCCAGCAGCCCGGATCGGGGGGGCAGCGATGAGCAGTTCTTC.

This chain uses TRBV11-3 with TRBJ1-5, with 8 bases matching TRBD1. Unmatched junction bases numbered 12, after V lost 0 bases and J lost 5 bases. The CDR3 is 18 residues long. The germline CDR1 and CDR2 sequences are SGHNT and YENEEA. CDR3 bases: TGTGCCAGCAGCTTAGAGGGGGGAATGACAGGGGAGGATCAGCCCCAGCATTTT. It encodes CASSLEGGMTGEDQPQHF.

The sample holds a few counts of this clone. The chain has TRBV6-4 and TRBJ2-7, with a possible D match to TRBD2 (5 bases). Germline V gene lookup returns CDR1 MRHNA and CDR2 SNTAGT. The CDR3 totals 15 residues. Trimming removed 4 bases from V and 6 bases from J, with 19 bases in between. The CDR3 coding sequence is TGTGCCAGCAGTGGAGGACTTATACCCCCCTGCGAGCAGTACTTC. This encodes CASSGGLIPPCEQYF.

The chain links TRBV21-1 to TRBJ1-6; no check of the table's D call, TRBD1, against the DNA was made. TRBV21-1 is marked as a pseudogene. The CDR3 sequence is 13 residues long. The CDR3 protein is CAGPPRYNSPLHF. CDR3 in DNA: TGTGCCGGTCCCCCCAGGTATAATTCACCCCTCCACTTT.

The rearrangement uses TRBV11-3 and TRBJ2-2; TRBD2 aligns across 12 bases. The V segment lost 2 bases and the J segment 4 bases; nucleotides outside the gene matches: 2. Looked up from germline, CDR1 is SGHNT and CDR2 is YENEEA. This CDR3 is 16 amino acids long. The CDR3 here is CASSLLAGGLTGELFF. The CDR3 coding sequence is TGTGCCAGCAGCTTACTAGCGGGGGGGCTCACCGGGGAGCTGTTTTTT.

The chain joins TRBV29-1 to TRBJ2-1, with 12 bases identical to TRBD1. The germline V gene has CDR1 SQVTM and CDR2 ANQGSEA. V lost 6 bases and J lost 16; bases outside the gene matches: 16. This CDR3 spans 14 amino acids. Here the CDR3 reads CSVPPDRDRGPRFF. CDR3 bases: TGCAGCGTCCCGCCTGACCGGGACAGGGGGCCCCGATTCTTC.

The chain employs TRBV5-1 and TRBJ2-1; D is perhaps TRBD2 (6 bases). Per germline, CDR1 SGHRS and CDR2 YFSETQ. The germline V and J ends were trimmed by 2 bases and 0 bases, with 12 bases remaining between them. The CDR3 length is 16 residues. CDR3 region: CASSFGSGFSYNEQFF. The CDR3 nucleotides are TGCGCCAGCAGCTTCGGTAGCGGCTTCTCCTACAATGAGCAGTTCTTC.

This clone was counted only a few times. The gene calls are TRBV18 and TRBJ2-1; 11 bases align to TRBD1. V was pared by 4 bases and J by 5 bases, with 10 bases of the junction left unmatched. The CDR3 loop spans 17 amino acids. The germline gives CDR1 KGHSH, CDR2 LQKENI. In nucleotides, the CDR3 is TGTGCCAGCTCACTTATCGTAGGACAGGGGGCCGACAATGAGCAGTTCTTC. This sequence encodes CASSLIVGQGADNEQFF.

The rearrangement links TRBV12-5 to TRBJ1-1; TRBD1 agrees at 9 bases. Per the germline V gene, CDR1 is LGHNT and CDR2 is FRNRAP. The CDR3 length is 17 residues. The V and J ends lost 5 bases and 2 bases, in that order; junction bases with no gene match: 12. CDR3 coding DNA: TGTGCTAGTGGTACCTCCCCCGGACAGGGGATAAACACTGAAGCTTTCTTT. Translated, it gives CASGTSPGQGINTEAFF.

Only one count was recorded for this clone. This sequence joins TRBV7-9 and TRBJ2-2, with 7 bases lining up with TRBD1. CDR3 length equals 15 residues. Germline CDR1 and CDR2: SEHNR and FQNEAQ (reference sequence). Trimming removed 5 bases from V and 5 bases from J; junction bases left unmatched: 8. CDR3 loop: CASSGHRGGTGELFF. The CDR3 region has the DNA TGTGCCAGCAGCGGACACAGGGGCGGAACCGGGGAGCTGTTTTTT.

The chain couples TRBV30 to TRBJ1-1, with TRBD1 as a possible D gene (5 bases). V shed 5 bases and J shed 7 bases, with 14 bases lying between them. Per germline, CDR1 GTSNPN and CDR2 SVGIG (reference sequence). The CDR3 sequence is 12 residues long. The CDR3 loop reads CAWGLWRGEAFF. The DNA of the CDR3 is TGTGCCTGGGGCCTCTGGAGGGGTGAAGCTTTCTTT.

The chain couples TRBV7-3 to TRBJ1-2; D gene unclear. CDR1 and CDR2 (germline): SGHTA, FQGTGA. This CDR3 is 14 amino acids long. Trimming pared 7 bases from V and 1 base from J, leaving 13 bases between. CDR3 sequence reads: CASTRNGFNYGYTF. The DNA for the CDR3 is TGTGCCAGCACCCGAAATGGCTTTAACTATGGCTACACCTTC.

The V and J genes are TRBV6-1 and TRBJ1-5, with D maybe TRBD1 (5 bases). Germline V gives CDR1 MNHNS, CDR2 SASEGT. The CDR3 has 13 amino acids. V was cut by 8 bases and J by 4 bases, with 12 bases left in between. CDR3 sequence (DNA): TGTGCCAGCGGGGCAATTAATAATCAGCCCCAGCATTTT. It yields the protein CASGAINNQPQHF.